Following are 21 T cell receptor beta chains from one sample sequenced in a study of blood T cell repertoires in COVID-19. The method was immunoSEQ multiplex PCR; TCRdb's version includes in-frame clones alone and lacks a portion of them. The sample includes tens of thousands of clones, over 80% of them seen just once. Specimen: peripheral blood. Receptor source: a man older than 75 with active COVID-19.

The V call is TRBV5-1, the J call TRBJ2-2, with a tentative D call TRBD1 (5 bases). This CDR3 comprises 15 residues. Germline assignment: CDR1 SGHRS and CDR2 YFSETQ. With 3 bases removed from V and 2 bases from J, the gap between germline ends came to 11 bases. The CDR3 loop is CASSSQGPNTGELFF. The DNA for the CDR3 is TGCGCCAGCAGCTCCCAGGGTCCAAACACCGGGGAGCTGTTTTTT.

The gene calls are TRBV7-2 and TRBJ1-3; D is perhaps TRBD1 (5 bases). The V gene lost 5 bases and the J gene lost 0 bases, with 14 bases spanning the gap. The CDR3 covers 16 residues. Germline V gene data show CDR1 as SGHTA and CDR2 as FQGNSA. The CDR3 nucleotides read TGTGCCAGCAGCCCCAGGGCGCGGAACTCTGGAAACACCATATATTTT. Its protein product is CASSPRARNSGNTIYF.

The rearrangement links TRBV20-1 to TRBJ2-7; 12 bases fit TRBD2. V lost 3 bases, J lost 4 bases, and 4 bases stayed unmatched. This CDR3 comprises 14 residues. Germline V gives CDR1 DFQATT, CDR2 SNEGSKA (reference sequence). CDR3 sequence (DNA): TGCAGTGCTAGTCCCGGGACTAGCGGGTACGAGCAGTACTTC. This translates into CSASPGTSGYEQYF.

The chain carries TRBV5-1 and TRBJ2-7; weak D call: TRBD1 (7 bases). The CDR3 is made up of 16 amino acids. The ends were cut back, 4 bases at V and 2 bases at J, with 19 bases in the middle. Looked up from germline, CDR1 is SGHRS and CDR2 is YFSETQ. In DNA form, the CDR3 reads TGCGCCAGCAGCCCGACAGGGTTTGGGACTCCCTACGAGCAGTACTTC. As protein: CASSPTGFGTPYEQYF.

V and J are TRBV11-2 and TRBJ2-5, with 12 nucleotides matching TRBD2. The CDR3 has 16 residues. J lost 4 bases, V lost 5 bases, and 8 bases had no gene match. The germline gives CDR1 SGHAT, CDR2 FQNNGV. CDR3 residues: CASSPEGGLAGETQYF. DNA of the CDR3: TGTGCCAGCAGCCCCGAGGGGGGACTAGCGGGAGAGACCCAGTACTTC. The full variable domain, with the rest looked up from reference TRBV11-2 and TRBJ2-5, is EAGVAQSPRYKIIEKRQSVAFWCNPISGHATLYWYQQILGQGPKLLIQFQNNGVVDDSQLPKDRFSAERLKGVDSTLKIQPAKLEDSAVYLCASSPEGGLAGETQYFGPGTRLLVL.

This rearrangement joins TRBV19 to TRBJ1-5; 9 bases map to TRBD1. CDR1 is LNHDA and CDR2 is SQIVND in the germline V gene (reference sequence). The CDR3 covers 14 residues. V dropped 9 bases and J dropped 6; count of bases not matched to a gene: 9. The CDR3 sequence is CASHPTGGGQPQHF. CDR3 sequence (DNA): TGTGCCAGCCACCCTACAGGGGGCGGTCAGCCCCAGCATTTT.

J is TRBJ1-2 and V is TRBV6-5, with 8 bases aligning to TRBD1. Germline values: CDR1 MNHEY, CDR2 SVGAGI. The ends lost 0 bases at V and 4 bases at J; junction bases unmatched: 7. CDR3 size: 16 residues. DNA of the CDR3: TGTGCCAGCAGTTACTCCCGGACAGGGACCCCCTATGGCTACACCTTC. It translates to CASSYSRTGTPYGYTF.

V and J are TRBV4-1 and TRBJ2-3; 12 positions match TRBD2. Germline CDR1 reads MGHRA; CDR2 reads YSYEKL. Unmatched junction bases numbered 1, after V lost 0 bases and J lost 0 bases. This CDR3 comprises 17 residues. CDR3 loop: CASSQDGTSGSTDTQYF. Here the CDR3 DNA reads TGCGCCAGCAGCCAAGATGGGACTAGCGGGAGCACAGATACGCAGTATTTT.

The chain carries TRBV19 and TRBJ1-1; D not resolved. CDR1 and CDR2 from the germline V gene are LNHDA and SQIVND (reference sequence). Trimming pared 3 bases from V and 2 bases from J, leaving 13 bases between. The CDR3 has 15 amino acids. The CDR3 is CASSIKRTFNTEAFF. The CDR3 bases are TGTGCCAGTAGTATCAAGCGGACCTTTAACACTGAAGCTTTCTTT.

V is TRBV7-2 and J is TRBJ2-1, with D perhaps TRBD2 (6 bases). This CDR3 region has 14 residues. Trimming removed 3 bases from V and 7 bases from J, with 13 bases in between. Germline CDR1 SGHTA, CDR2 FQGNSA. The CDR3 loop is CASSLGPGRNEQFF. The CDR3 DNA reads as TGTGCCAGCAGCTTGGGGCCAGGGAGGAATGAGCAGTTCTTC. The full variable domain, rest sourced from reference TRBV7-2 and TRBJ2-1, is GAGVSQSPSNKVTEKGKDVELRCDPISGHTALYWYRQSLGQGLEFLIYFQGNSAPDKSGLPSDRFSAERTGGSVSTLTIQRTQQEDSAVYLCASSLGPGRNEQFFGPGTRLTVL.

In this sample, this clone turned up a few times. The chain carries TRBV7-6 and TRBJ2-7; TRBD2 agrees at 7 bases. Germline V lookup: CDR1 SGHVS, CDR2 FNYEAQ. There are 15 residues in the CDR3. The V gene end was trimmed by 5 bases and the J gene end by 1 base; junction bases not matched to a gene: 8. CDR3: CASSLTSGGSYEQYF. The CDR3 nucleotides read TGTGCCAGCAGCCTCACATCCGGGGGGTCCTACGAGCAGTACTTC.

The chain uses TRBV27 and TRBJ1-1, with D tentatively TRBD1 (6 bases). Looked up from germline, CDR1 is MNHEY and CDR2 is SMNVEV (reference sequence). V dropped 0 bases and J dropped 1 base, with 15 bases sitting between them. The length of the CDR3 is 17 residues. CDR3 nucleotides: TGTGCCAGCAGTTTATCGAGGATGGGGGCGCGGAACACTGAAGCTTTCTTT. Amino acid sequence: CASSLSRMGARNTEAFF.

The genes are TRBV28 and TRBJ2-1, with D possibly being TRBD2 (5 bases). Trimming cost V 6 bases and J 0 bases, with 15 bases left between them. The germline gives CDR1 MDHEN, CDR2 SYDVKM. The CDR3 is 16 residues long. In DNA form, the CDR3 reads TGTGCCAGCAGCGGACTGACCCATGGCTCCTACAATGAGCAGTTCTTC. Its protein is CASSGLTHGSYNEQFF.

The chain combines TRBV28 with TRBJ1-2; TRBD1 agrees at 8 bases. The V gene end was trimmed by 6 bases and the J gene end by 4 bases; junction bases not matched to a gene: 1. Per the germline V gene, CDR1 is MDHEN and CDR2 is SYDVKM. CDR3 length: 12 residues. CDR3 DNA: TGTGCCAGCAGCACAGGGGGCTATGGCTACACCTTC. This translates into CASSTGGYGYTF.

This clone was observed a few times. V usage is TRBV28 and J usage is TRBJ1-1, with D uncertain. Germline CDR1 is MDHEN and CDR2 is SYDVKM. This CDR3 is 12 amino acids long. Trimming shortened V by 8 bases and J by 5 bases, and 12 bases separated the two germline ends. The CDR3 bases are TGTGCCAGCGCCACGGGTAGGACTGAAGCTTTCTTT. Protein sequence: CASATGRTEAFF.

The V call is TRBV21-1, the J call TRBJ2-3; TRBD2, as called in the table, went unchecked against the DNA. TRBV21-1 is classified as a pseudogene. The CDR3 is 16 amino acids. The CDR3 is CASSKLSSGDTDTQYF. Here the CDR3 DNA reads TGTGCCAGCAGCAAATTGAGTAGCGGGGACACAGATACGCAGTATTTT.

V is TRBV7-9 and J is TRBJ2-5; 10 positions match TRBD1. V shed 5 bases, J shed 5 bases, and the junction held 8 bases outside the gene matches. CDR3 size: 15 residues. Germline CDR1 reads SEHNR; CDR2 reads FQNEAQ (reference sequence). The CDR3, as DNA: TGTGCCAGCAGCCTAGGGACAGGGGCGGTGGAGACCCAGTACTTC. This codes for CASSLGTGAVETQYF.

The chain couples TRBV10-3 to TRBJ1-5; a weak D match, TRBD1 (5 bases). Trimming left V 4 bases short and J 3 bases short, with 10 bases between. The CDR3 spans 14 residues. The germline gives CDR1 ENHRY, CDR2 SYGVKD. The CDR3 DNA reads as TGTGCCATCAGTGCGTTAGGGGACAATCAGCCCCAGCATTTT. Translation: CAISALGDNQPQHF.

This rearrangement joins TRBV19 to TRBJ1-4; D remains unclear. V lost 3 bases and J 0 bases, leaving 8 bases between the germline ends. Germline V gene sequence: CDR1 LNHDA, CDR2 SQIVND (reference sequence). CDR3 length: 15 amino acids. The chain's CDR3 is CASSIGMATNEKLFF. CDR3 bases: TGTGCCAGTAGTATCGGTATGGCAACTAATGAAAAACTGTTTTTT.

The rearrangement uses TRBV28 and TRBJ1-1; D is possibly TRBD1 (6 bases). The CDR3 is 14 amino acids. Germline values: CDR1 MDHEN, CDR2 SYDVKM. Deletions cut 2 bases from V and 1 base from J, with 8 bases between. In nucleotides, the CDR3 is TGTGCCAGCAGTTTACGACAGGAGAACACTGAAGCTTTCTTT. It is translated as CASSLRQENTEAFF.

V gene TRBV7-9 combines with J gene TRBJ2-3, with a possible D match to TRBD1 (5 bases). CDR3 size: 13 residues. Germline V gene lookup returns CDR1 SEHNR and CDR2 FQNEAQ (reference sequence). V lost 6 bases to trimming and J lost 2 bases, with 9 bases between them. The CDR3 region has the DNA TGTGCCAGCAGGGAAGGGGACACAGATACGCAGTATTTT. Protein product: CASREGDTDTQYF.